Listed below are T cell receptor beta chains from one sample, sequenced in a study of patients and donors after allogeneic stem cell transplantation. TCRdb reprocessed the RT-PCR reads with MiXCR, giving one entry per CDR3 protein. The data hold about 23,000 distinct CDR3 sequences, with less than 30% observed a single time. The material sequenced was blood, either unsorted or a sorted T cell fraction (not recorded which). These receptors were collected from a human donor who was either an allogeneic HSCT recipient or a stem cell or donor lymphocyte infusion donor (not recorded which). It is not recorded whose cells these are; they may come from a transplant donor. CDR3s include the opening cysteine and the closing phenylalanine or tryptophan. Each record gives: J gene, V gene, clone size, D gene, CDR3 DNA, CDR3 protein. D genes are given only for firm matches. Rows give clone size only sometimes, using once, few, many, or a class for an expanded clone.

TRBJ1-2 | TRBV6-5 | many | NA | TGTGCCAGCAGTTACTCGGAATTAAGTGACTATGGCTACACCTTC | CASSYSELSDYGYTF
TRBJ1-4 | TRBV4-2 | many | NA | TGTGCCAGCAGCCAAGATCGAGGAGTAACTTCCGAAAAACTGTTTTTT | CASSQDRGVTSEKLFF
TRBJ1-2 | TRBV6-6 | NA | NA | TGTGCCAGCAGTTACGGGACAAGAGACATCTATGGCTACACCTTC | CASSYGTRDIYGYTF
TRBJ1-5 | TRBV6-5 | many | NA | TGTGCCAGCAGTTACTCGGGCCTTGGAGAGCCCCAGCATTTT | CASSYSGLGEPQHF
TRBJ2-3 | TRBV20-1 | few | NA | TGCAGTGCTACCTCTAGCACAGATACGCAGTATTTT | CSATSSTDTQYF
TRBJ1-1 | TRBV5-1 | medium-sized | NA | TGCGCCAGCAGCTTAACCGACACTGAAGCTTTCTTT | CASSLTDTEAFF
TRBJ1-2 | TRBV20-1 | NA | NA | TGCAGTGCTAGAGGTGGGGGGCTCGGCGCTAACTATGGCTACACCTTC | CSARGGGLGANYGYTF
TRBJ1-6 | TRBV12-3/TRBV12-4 | few | NA | TGTGCCAGCAGTTTTAGGGCCCATTTATCACCCCTCCACTTT | CASSFRAHLSPLHF
TRBJ1-1 | TRBV30 | NA | NA | TGTGCCTGGACTACAGGGCTTGAAGCTTTCTTT | CAWTTGLEAFF
TRBJ1-1 | TRBV9 | NA | TRBD1 | TGTGCCAGCAGCGTAGCCGACCGGGGGACAGGTAAAGCTTTCTTT | CASSVADRGTGKAFF
TRBJ1-2 | TRBV5-5 | many | NA | TGTGCCAGCAGCTTGGCCGTCGGCAGGGGAAACTATGGCTACACCTTC | CASSLAVGRGNYGYTF
TRBJ2-1 | TRBV6-2/TRBV6-3 | NA | NA | TGTGCCAGCAGTAACACAGGTTGGGAGCAGTTCTTC | CASSNTGWEQFF
TRBJ1-1 | TRBV6-5 | few | TRBD1 | TGTGCCAGCAGGTGGACAGGGAAGACTTTCTTT | CASRWTGKTFF
TRBJ1-6 | TRBV5-5 | NA | TRBD1 | TGTGCCAGCAGCTTGTGGGGACAGGGAGAACCCCTCCACTTT | CASSLWGQGEPLHF
TRBJ2-2 | TRBV7-9 | many | TRBD1 | TGTGCCAGCAGCTTTTTTGGGACAGGCTACGCCGGGGAGCTGTTTTTT | CASSFFGTGYAGELFF
TRBJ1-2 | TRBV20-1 | few | NA | TGCAGTGCTAGAGGGAGGGTCGGCTATGGCTACACCTTC | CSARGRVGYGYTF
TRBJ2-2 | TRBV7-9 | NA | TRBD1 | TGTGCCAGCAGCCCGGACAGGGCGGACACCGGGGAGCTGTTTTTT | CASSPDRADTGELFF
TRBJ1-6 | TRBV7-9 | NA | NA | TGTGCCAGCAGCTTCTTACAGGGTCGATCACCCCTCCACTTT | CASSFLQGRSPLHF
TRBJ1-5 | TRBV9 | NA | NA | TGTGCCAGCAGCGTAGATGGGGGGGGAAAGCCCCAGCATTTT | CASSVDGGGKPQHF
TRBJ2-3 | TRBV12-3/TRBV12-4 | NA | TRBD2 | TGTGCCAGCACCCCGGGGGGTACGCAGTATTTT | CASTPGGTQYF
TRBJ1-1 | TRBV5-4 | NA | NA | TGTGCCAGCAGCTATCGTACAGGGAGCACTGAAGCTTTCTTT | CASSYRTGSTEAFF
TRBJ1-5 | TRBV12-3/TRBV12-4 | many | NA | TGTGCCAGCACACCCATCAGTCAGCCCCAGCATTTT | CASTPISQPQHF
TRBJ1-3 | TRBV4-1 | NA | NA | TGCGCCAGCAGTCGGGACCGTCTTTGGGACACCATATATTTT | CASSRDRLWDTIYF
TRBJ2-2 | TRBV15 | few | TRBD2 | TGTGCCACCAGCAGAGATCGGCTAGCGGTGAACACCGGGGAGCTGTTTTTT | CATSRDRLAVNTGELFF
TRBJ1-2 | TRBV12-3/TRBV12-4 | NA | NA | TGTGCCAGCAGTTTTGGCAGAGGCTACACCTTC | CASSFGRGYTF
TRBJ1-6 | TRBV9 | few | NA | TGTGCCAGCAGCGTAGGGGGAGGTAATTCACCCCTCCACTTT | CASSVGGGNSPLHF
TRBJ1-2 | TRBV7-9 | few | NA | TGTGCCAGCAGCTTGAGAAGCGGCTACACCTTC | CASSLRSGYTF
TRBJ1-1 | TRBV28 | NA | TRBD1 | TGTGCCAGCAGAGGGGGCAGGAACACTGAAGCTTTCTTT | CASRGGRNTEAFF
TRBJ2-5 | TRBV12-3/TRBV12-4 | NA | NA | TGTGCCAGCAGTTTAGAACCGGTAGAAGAGACCCAGTACTTC | CASSLEPVEETQYF
TRBJ1-3 | TRBV25-1 | NA | NA | TGTGCCAGCAGTGCTGGAAACACCATATATTTT | CASSAGNTIYF
TRBJ1-2 | TRBV6-5 | NA | NA | TGTGCCAGCAAAACAGGGACCGCCTATGGCTACACCTTC | CASKTGTAYGYTF
TRBJ2-3 | TRBV6-5 | NA | TRBD2 | TGTGCCAGCAACCAAGGCGGGGGGCACGCAGATACGCAGTATTTT | CASNQGGGHADTQYF
TRBJ1-2 | TRBV12-3/TRBV12-4 | few | NA | TGTGCCAGCAGTTTAAGCGGGGGTGGTTTTTATGGCTACACCTTC | CASSLSGGGFYGYTF
TRBJ1-2 | TRBV9 | few | NA | TGTGCCAGCACCCGGGGGTGGTATGGCTACACCTTC | CASTRGWYGYTF
TRBJ1-6 | TRBV6-6 | NA | NA | TGTGCCAGCAGTGACACGCCCGTGCCCCTCCACTTT | CASSDTPVPLHF
TRBJ2-7 | TRBV6-4 | NA | TRBD1 | TGTGCCAGCAGTTCGGACAGGGGGCGAGAGCAGTACTTC | CASSSDRGREQYF
TRBJ1-5 | TRBV7-3 | few | NA | TGTGCCAGCAGCCAATCGACCGGACAGCCCCAGCATTTT | CASSQSTGQPQHF
TRBJ1-5 | TRBV27 | NA | TRBD1 | TGTGCCAGCAGTTTATGGGCAGGGGGACAGCCCCAGCATTTT | CASSLWAGGQPQHF
TRBJ1-5 | TRBV6-5 | NA | NA | TGTGCCAGCAGTTATGAGGGGAATCAGCCCCAGCATTTT | CASSYEGNQPQHF
TRBJ1-2 | TRBV12-3/TRBV12-4 | NA | NA | TGTGCCAGCAGTTTAGGCCAGAACTATGGCTACACCTTC | CASSLGQNYGYTF
TRBJ1-2 | TRBV10-3 | many | NA | TGTGCCACGGGAAGTAACTATGGCTACACCTTC | CATGSNYGYTF
TRBJ1-6 | TRBV20-1 | NA | NA | TGCAGTGCTAGGGCAGTGGATTCACCCCTCCACTTT | CSARAVDSPLHF
TRBJ1-1 | TRBV6-6 | few | NA | TGTGCCAGCAGTTACCTTTCCGGATTGAACACTGAAGCTTTCTTT | CASSYLSGLNTEAFF
TRBJ2-4 | TRBV20-1 | few | NA | TGCAGTGCTAGAGGCCTCGGCATCCTAGCCAAAAACATTCAGTACTTC | CSARGLGILAKNIQYF
TRBJ2-5 | TRBV7-2 | few | TRBD2 | TGTGCCAGCAGCGCGACTAGCGGGGGTGAGACCCAGTACTTC | CASSATSGGETQYF
TRBJ1-5 | TRBV28 | NA | TRBD1 | TGTGCCAGCAGTTTGAGGGACAGGGGTTTTCAGCCCCAGCATTTT | CASSLRDRGFQPQHF
TRBJ2-1 | TRBV5-1 | many | NA | TGCGCCAGCAGCTTGGGCCAGTACAATGAGCAGTTCTTC | CASSLGQYNEQFF
TRBJ2-3 | TRBV5-8 | NA | TRBD2 | TGTGCCAGCAGTACCGCGAGACTAGCGGGGGGGCCCACAGATACGCAGTATTTT | CASSTARLAGGPTDTQYF
TRBJ2-5 | TRBV3-1 | few | NA | TGTGCCAGCAGCCAAGAAGGGGATTTGGAGACCCAGTACTTC | CASSQEGDLETQYF
TRBJ2-1 | TRBV29-1 | once | TRBD1 | TGCAGCGTTGTCTTCCCCCGGGACAGGGTCGATGAGCAGTTCTTC | CSVVFPRDRVDEQFF
TRBJ1-5 | TRBV11-2 | NA | TRBD1 | TGTGCCAGCAGCCCCTCCTGGGGGACAGTCAATCAGCCCCAGCATTTT | CASSPSWGTVNQPQHF
TRBJ2-2 | TRBV4-3 | NA | NA | TGCGCCAGCAGCCAAGATTGGGACACCGGGGAGCTGTTTTTT | CASSQDWDTGELFF
TRBJ1-1 | TRBV6-5 | NA | TRBD1 | TGTGCCAGCAGCAGGGGGCCCGCTGAAGCTTTCTTT | CASSRGPAEAFF
TRBJ1-6 | TRBV6-6 | few | NA | TGTGCCAGCAGTTACTCGATGGTGGCCAGCTCCTATAATTCACCCCTCCACTTT | CASSYSMVASSYNSPLHF